This T cell receptor (beta chain) is drawn from a study of T-cell reconstitution after alpha-beta-depleted transplantation in children. This clonotype has at least ten counts. CDR1 and CDR2 (germline): SGHRS, YFSETQ. This CDR3 spans 14 amino acids. V dropped 4 bases and J dropped 4 bases, with 12 bases sitting between them. Preparation of the TCRbeta library was carried out with unique molecular identifiers. TCRdb reprocessed the PCR reads via MiXCR and lists one record per CDR3 protein. The top ten clones hold over 2% of a sample with about 600,000 distinct CDR3 sequences, approximately 13% of them seen once.

This rearrangement joins TRBV5-1 to TRBJ2-1; maybe TRBD2 (6 bases). This receptor was taken from a male patient younger than 18 who had a stem cell transplant for acute myeloid leukemia, so the T cells may come from the graft donor. The sequenced sample was PBMCs, mostly from graft donor cells, obtained 360 days after TCRalphabeta/CD19-depleted stem cell transplant. CDR3 protein: CASSKGAGYNEQFF. The DNA of the CDR3 is TGCGCCAGCAGCAAGGGAGCGGGTTACAATGAGCAGTTCTTC. The full variable domain, with the rest looked up from reference TRBV5-1 and TRBJ2-1, is KAGVTQTPRYLIKTRGQQVTLSCSPISGHRSVSWYQQTPGQGLQFLFEYFSETQRNKGNFPGRFSGRQFSNSRSEMNVSTLELGDSALYLCASSKGAGYNEQFFGPGTRLTVL.